This T cell receptor (beta chain) is from a study of cytomegalovirus exposure and HLA in healthy donors. The germline V gene has CDR1 LNHDA and CDR2 SQIVND (reference sequence). The CDR3 consists of 16 residues. V lost 3 bases, J lost 7 bases, and 19 bases lay in between. Study-level results: One later analysis reportedly identified an Asian-associated ancestry cluster that showed fewer N-insertions than the roughly 700-donor mean.

Remarks on this clone: Antigen specificity is unknown.

The PCR used 60 Vbeta and 13 Jbeta primers. Generated by immunoSEQ multiplex PCR, the TCRdb table keeps only in-frame clones and is missing some. The table lists about 190,000 clones, 60% to 80% of them singletons. The TCR comes from a woman aged 25 to 39 in good health and CMV-seropositive. The rearrangement joins TRBV19 to TRBJ2-1; the D gene is possibly TRBD2 (6 bases). Material for sequencing was PBMCs. Written as DNA, the CDR3 is TGTGCCAGTAGTATGGGGACCGGGAGAGGACTGAATGAGCAGTTCTTC. Its translation is CASSMGTGRGLNEQFF.